This T cell receptor (beta chain) came from a study of T cell responses to AZD1222 COVID-19 vaccine. Points from the study as a whole: The study found Spike-specific TCR breadth and depth rose after two AZD1222 doses. Targeting of unmutated variant regions was reportedly seen in nearly half of spike-specific TCRs. Possibly, clonal diversity was underestimated; donors were largely white British and included more females. Baseline seropositives among AZD1222 recipients totaled only five to seven.

Trimming took 3 bases from V and 11 from J, leaving 19 bases between them. The CDR3 covers 14 residues. The germline gives CDR1 MNHNS, CDR2 SASEGT. As concerns this clone: What it recognizes is unknown.

This table comes from immunoSEQ multiplex PCR, and its TCRdb copy is limited to in-frame clones, with some not included. The data show under 150,000 clones, 85% to 90% seen once. The rearrangement joins TRBV6-1 to TRBJ1-1; possible D gene TRBD1, 6 bases. Sequenced here: peripheral blood, sampled on day 0 of AZD1222 vaccination. This sequence originates from an adult in good health. The CDR3 nucleotides are TGTGCCAGCAGTGAGTGGGGGGCCCACGGTTTGGCTTTCTTT. Its translation: CASSEWGAHGLAFF.